The 9 T cell receptor beta chains below come from one sample, sequenced in a study of T cell repertoires in cytomegalovirus infection. Via MiXCR, TCRdb re-called the reads, giving one row per CDR3 protein. The data hold 110,000 to 150,000 distinct CDR3 sequences, with about 6.1% observed a single time. What was sequenced was PBMCs. Source of these receptors: a human donor in good health (CMV status not recorded). Some clones in this sample may be carry-over from other donors' samples.

In the case of this clonotype: One base away lies a much larger clone, so this may be a sequencing read error. J is TRBJ1-1 and V is TRBV29-1; tentative D call: TRBD1 (6 bases). Trimming shortened V by 7 bases and J by 8 bases, and 20 bases separated the two germline ends. This CDR3 has 13 residues. Germline V gene sequence: CDR1 SQVTM, CDR2 ANQGSEA. The CDR3 DNA sequence: TGCAGCGGCACCCGGGACGGGGGCATGGAAGCTTTCTTT. Its translation: CSGTRDGGMEAFF.

The chain couples TRBV7-9 to TRBJ2-7; 7 nucleotides align to TRBD2. The ends lost 5 bases at V and 0 bases at J; junction bases unmatched: 10. The CDR3 extends over 16 amino acids. Germline CDR1 is SEHNR and CDR2 is FQNEAQ (reference sequence). Written as DNA, the CDR3 is TGTGCCAGCAGCCACCCTGGGCTAGCGGCCTCCTACGAGCAGTACTTC. Translating gives CASSHPGLAASYEQYF.

This chain uses TRBV3-1 with TRBJ2-5, with D possibly TRBD2 on 5 matching bases. The length of the CDR3 is 14 residues. V gave up 5 bases and J gave up 5 bases, with 15 bases separating them. The germline V gene has CDR1 LGHDT and CDR2 YNNKEL (reference sequence). CDR3 amino acids: CASSEGGPPETQYF. In DNA form, the CDR3 reads TGTGCCAGCAGCGAGGGCGGACCCCCGGAGACCCAGTACTTC.

This clonotype was recorded at least ten times. The chain couples TRBV7-2 to TRBJ2-1; D is undetermined. In germline, CDR1 is SGHTA, CDR2 FQGNSA. This CDR3 is 11 amino acids long. The ends were cut back, 4 bases at V and 9 bases at J, with 7 bases in the middle. The CDR3 loop is CASSSASEQFF. In DNA, the CDR3 is TGTGCCAGCAGCTCCGCTAGTGAGCAGTTCTTC.

This clonotype was picked up many times. Its ends do not fully match the called genes, so a read error is possible. The chain joins TRBV12-3 or TRBV12-4 to TRBJ1-2, with no clear D. The CDR3 has 12 residues. Written as DNA, the CDR3 is TGTGCCAGCAGTTTAGCAACAGCCCCCAAGACTTTC. The encoded protein is CASSLATAPKTF.

This clonotype has ten or more counts. The chain uses TRBV27 and TRBJ2-7; D is undetermined. CDR1 is MNHEY, CDR2 SMNVEV, per germline (reference sequence). The CDR3 spans 14 residues. The germline V and J ends were trimmed by 2 bases and 3 bases, with 11 bases remaining between them. In nucleotides, the CDR3 is TGTGCCAGCAGTTTAAGGTCGAACTTCTACGAGCAGTACTTC. It yields the protein CASSLRSNFYEQYF.

This clonotype was detected many times. This chain uses TRBV7-2 with TRBJ1-1; 11 bases agree with TRBD1. Germline CDR1 and CDR2: SGHTA and FQGNSA. The CDR3 extends over 16 amino acids. J gave up 3 bases and V 3 bases, and 6 bases lay outside the gene matches. CDR3 DNA: TGTGCCAGCAGCTTCCTTCCGGGACAGGGGGACACTGAAGCTTTCTTT. Amino acids: CASSFLPGQGDTEAFF.

There are many counts of this clonotype. The V gene is TRBV11-2, the J gene TRBJ1-1, with TRBD1 as a possible D gene (6 bases). The CDR3 has 16 amino acids. Trimming pared 5 bases from V and 4 bases from J, leaving 20 bases between. The V gene's germline CDR1 is SGHAT and CDR2 FQNNGV. The CDR3 protein is CASSRTGRRVGTEAFF. The DNA for the CDR3 is TGTGCCAGCAGCCGAACAGGGCGGCGCGTGGGCACTGAAGCTTTCTTT. Drawing the rest from reference TRBV11-2 and TRBJ1-1, the complete variable domain is EAGVAQSPRYKIIEKRQSVAFWCNPISGHATLYWYQQILGQGPKLLIQFQNNGVVDDSQLPKDRFSAERLKGVDSTLKIQPAKLEDSAVYLCASSRTGRRVGTEAFFGQGTRLTVV.

This clonotype was counted between two and nine times. The rearrangement joins TRBV15 to TRBJ1-2; unclear D gene. Trimming pared 0 bases from V and 3 bases from J, leaving 8 bases between. CDR3 length: 14 amino acids. Germline assignment: CDR1 LNHNV and CDR2 YYDKDF (reference sequence). The chain's CDR3 is CATSRDLRDYGYTF. The CDR3 DNA reads TGTGCCACCAGCAGAGATCTTCGGGACTATGGCTACACCTTC.